The present T cell receptor (beta chain) was sequenced within a study of control samples from healthy donors and cancer patients. The protocol was immunoSEQ multiplex PCR, while the TCRdb copy is restricted to in-frame clones and leaves out a portion. The profile shows 100,000 to 150,000 clones, around 94% of them singletons. V was shortened by 0 bases and J by 2 bases, with 9 bases between the two germline ends. Germline values: CDR1 SGHRS, CDR2 YFSETQ. The CDR3 is made up of 14 amino acids. The chain recombines TRBV5-1 with TRBJ2-7; possibly TRBD2 for D (5 bases). The TCR originated in a man older than 75 with head and neck cancer. The source material was PBMCs. The DNA of the CDR3 is TGCGCCAGCAGCTTGGGTGGGAGCCCCTACGAGCAGTACTTC. As protein: CASSLGGSPYEQYF.